Here is one TCR beta chain with its context. The method was immunoSEQ multiplex PCR; TCRdb's version includes in-frame clones alone and lacks a portion of them. This table has some 83,000 clones, around 85% appearing once. These data belong to a study of OX40 agonist ivuxolimab in advanced cancers. Here the sequenced sample was CD4+ or CD8+ T cells sorted from blood, taken in a trial of the OX40 agonist ivuxolimab. The source of this sequence is an adult with an advanced solid tumor such as melanoma, head and neck, liver or kidney cancer.

This CDR3 reads CASSLSQSWQYF. DNA of the CDR3: TGTGCCAGCAGCTTAAGCCAGTCTTGGCAGTATTTT. The chain joins TRBV7-2 to TRBJ2-3; D not resolved. The CDR3 is 12 amino acids. Per germline, CDR1 SGHTA and CDR2 FQGNSA. V lost 2 bases and J lost 11, with 11 bases in between.